Following are 24 T cell receptor beta chains from one sample sequenced in a study of shared clonotypes between healthy human individuals. Only CD45RO-negative cells positively selected for CCR7 counted as naive CD8 cells, so terminally differentiated effector memory CD45RA+ cells were excluded. Sequenced by immunoSEQ multiplex PCR; TCRdb stores in-frame clones only, minus some. The sample lists hundreds of thousands of clones, roughly 98% occurring once. Source material: naive CD8+ T cells sorted from blood. The receptors shown here come from a man between 25 and 39 years old in good health.

V and J are TRBV7-9 and TRBJ2-2, with 7 bases aligning to TRBD2. The germline V gene encodes CDR1 SEHNR and CDR2 FQNEAQ (reference sequence). With V trimmed by 5 bases and J by 5 bases, 17 bases remained unmatched. This CDR3 is 18 amino acids long. This CDR3 is CASSTRDGRGVETGELFF. The CDR3 region has the DNA TGTGCCAGCAGCACCCGAGACGGTCGGGGGGTAGAAACCGGGGAGCTGTTTTTT.

V and J are TRBV7-9 and TRBJ2-5; D tentatively fits TRBD1 or TRBD2 (6 bases each). Germline lookup yields CDR1 SEHNR and CDR2 FQNEAQ (reference sequence). V was shortened by 7 bases and J by 5 bases, with 20 bases between the two germline ends. This CDR3 region has 15 residues. The CDR3 is CASNRLGGTGETQYF. The DNA for the CDR3 is TGTGCCAGCAACCGACTGGGGGGCACAGGGGAGACCCAGTACTTC.

The chain combines TRBV5-1 with TRBJ2-3; D might be TRBD2 (5 bases). Germline CDR1 SGHRS, CDR2 YFSETQ. The CDR3 is 16 amino acids. V dropped 3 bases and J dropped 2 bases, with 16 bases sitting between them. CDR3 amino acids: CASSSHKRKLTDTQYF. In DNA form, the CDR3 reads TGCGCCAGCAGCTCCCATAAGCGGAAACTCACAGATACGCAGTATTTT.

This chain connects TRBV5-1 to TRBJ2-6; D is perhaps TRBD2 (6 bases). V was shortened by 2 bases and J by 2 bases, with 11 bases between the two germline ends. This CDR3 spans 16 amino acids. Germline V gene data show CDR1 as SGHRS and CDR2 as YFSETQ. The chain's CDR3 is CASSLSGGAGANVLTF. DNA for the CDR3: TGCGCCAGCAGCTTAAGCGGCGGGGCTGGGGCCAACGTCCTGACTTTC. The full variable domain, with the rest looked up from reference TRBV5-1 and TRBJ2-6, is KAGVTQTPRYLIKTRGQQVTLSCSPISGHRSVSWYQQTPGQGLQFLFEYFSETQRNKGNFPGRFSGRQFSNSRSEMNVSTLELGDSALYLCASSLSGGAGANVLTFGAGSRLTVL.

The rearrangement links TRBV28 to TRBJ2-1; 10 bases fit TRBD2. From germline, CDR1 is MDHEN and CDR2 SYDVKM. The CDR3 is 16 amino acids. V trimming: 3 bases; J trimming: 0 bases; junction bases outside the gene matches: 2. Here the CDR3 DNA reads TGTGCCAGCAGTTTTAGCGGGAGGTACTCCTACAATGAGCAGTTCTTC. Translating it yields CASSFSGRYSYNEQFF.

The V and J genes are TRBV5-5 and TRBJ2-1; D possibly uses TRBD1 or TRBD2 (6 bases each). Germline V gene data show CDR1 as SGHKS and CDR2 as YYEKEE (reference sequence). CDR3 length: 12 amino acids. Trimming removed 0 bases from V and 12 bases from J, with 10 bases in between. Here the CDR3 reads CASSLAGAPQFF. As DNA, the CDR3 is TGTGCCAGCAGCTTGGCGGGGGCCCCGCAGTTCTTC.

The gene calls are TRBV7-9 and TRBJ2-4; 8 bases are shared with TRBD2. The V and J ends lost 4 bases and 1 base, in that order; junction bases with no gene match: 3. Germline V lookup: CDR1 SEHNR, CDR2 FQNEAQ (reference sequence). The CDR3 extends over 15 amino acids. CDR3 in DNA: TGTGCCAGCAGCTCGACTAGCGTGGCCAAAAACATTCAGTACTTC. Translated: CASSSTSVAKNIQYF. Together with reference TRBV7-9 and TRBJ2-4, the CDR3 gives the full variable domain: DTGVSQNPRHKITKRGQNVTFRCDPISEHNRLYWYRQTLGQGPEFLTYFQNEAQLEKSRLLSDRFSAERPKGSFSTLEIQRTEQGDSAMYLCASSSTSVAKNIQYFGAGTRLSVL.

The V and J genes are TRBV6-5 and TRBJ1-1; D may be TRBD1 (6 bases). The CDR3 contains 15 residues. V lost 5 bases to trimming and J lost 1 base, with 14 bases between them. CDR1 is MNHEY, CDR2 SVGAGI, per germline. The DNA of the CDR3 is TGTGCCAGCAGTCCTTCCCTGGGGGCGAACACTGAAGCTTTCTTT. Translation gives CASSPSLGANTEAFF.

Concerning this clone itself: The sample contains more than one DNA sequence encoding this CDR3. This sequence joins TRBV11-2 and TRBJ2-5; tentative D call: TRBD2 (5 bases). The CDR3 is 14 amino acids. Trimming took off 3 bases at V and 3 bases at J, with 11 bases between the two ends. Per germline, CDR1 SGHAT and CDR2 FQNNGV. The CDR3 is CASSFGAGEETQYF. The DNA for the CDR3 is TGTGCCAGCAGCTTCGGTGCCGGGGAAGAGACCCAGTACTTC. Using reference TRBV11-2 and TRBJ2-5 for the parts outside the CDR3, the full variable domain is EAGVAQSPRYKIIEKRQSVAFWCNPISGHATLYWYQQILGQGPKLLIQFQNNGVVDDSQLPKDRFSAERLKGVDSTLKIQPAKLEDSAVYLCASSFGAGEETQYFGPGTRLLVL.

A remark on this clone: At the DNA level, this CDR3 is encoded by other sequences in the same sample as well. The CDR3 region has the DNA TGCGCCAGCAGTGAGGGTTACGAGCAGTACTTC. This codes for CASSEGYEQYF. The chain employs TRBV10-1 and TRBJ2-7; D is ambiguous. CDR1 and CDR2 (germline): WNHNN, SYGVQD (reference sequence). V was shortened by 2 bases and J by 4 bases, with 3 bases between the two germline ends. The CDR3 extends over 11 amino acids.

The V and J genes are TRBV9 and TRBJ2-2; D is undetermined. The CDR3 covers 12 residues. Germline V lookup: CDR1 SGDLS, CDR2 YYNGEE. V lost 4 bases and J 3 bases, leaving 4 bases between the germline ends. CDR3 residues: CASSQDTGELFF. The CDR3 DNA is TGTGCCAGCAGCCAGGACACCGGGGAGCTGTTTTTT.

V is TRBV4-1 and J is TRBJ2-3, with D possibly matching TRBD2 (5 bases). This CDR3 has 13 amino acids. V was pared by 0 bases and J by 11 bases, with 12 bases between. CDR1 MGHRA and CDR2 YSYEKL come from the germline V gene. CDR3 in amino acids: CASSQDPGWGQYF. Written as DNA, the CDR3 is TGCGCCAGCAGCCAAGATCCGGGGTGGGGGCAGTATTTT.

This chain connects TRBV10-2 to TRBJ2-2, with a tentative D call TRBD2 (6 bases). The length of the CDR3 is 15 residues. V was shortened by 5 bases and J by 2 bases, with 12 bases between the two germline ends. Per germline, CDR1 WSHSY and CDR2 SAAADI. The DNA for the CDR3 is TGCGCCAGCAGTCACGGGAGCGGTAACACCGGGGAGCTGTTTTTT. Amino acids: CASSHGSGNTGELFF.

The gene calls are TRBV7-9 and TRBJ2-3; 8 positions match TRBD2. The CDR3 loop spans 15 amino acids. Germline V gene data show CDR1 as SEHNR and CDR2 as FQNEAQ (reference sequence). V was pared by 5 bases and J by 0 bases, with 4 bases of the junction left unmatched. DNA of the CDR3: TGTGCCAGCAGCCCGGCTAGCGGGAGCACAGATACGCAGTATTTT. This gives the protein CASSPASGSTDTQYF.

The chain combines TRBV7-9 with TRBJ2-5, with TRBD1 identical over 7 bases. V lost 5 bases and J lost 1; bases outside the gene matches: 4. This CDR3 comprises 14 residues. Germline-derived CDR1 and CDR2 are SEHNR and FQNEAQ (reference sequence). Written as DNA, the CDR3 is TGTGCCAGCAGCCTAGACAGGGCCCAAGAGACCCAGTACTTC. Protein sequence: CASSLDRAQETQYF.

This clone came up once. This chain joins TRBV11-3 and TRBJ2-5; 14 bases are shared with TRBD2. There are 15 residues in the CDR3. The trim removed 4 bases at V and 7 bases at J, leaving 5 bases unmatched. CDR1 is SGHNT and CDR2 is YENEEA in the germline V gene. This chain's CDR3 is CASSSTSGGVGTQYF. The CDR3 DNA is TGTGCCAGCAGCTCGACTAGCGGGGGGGTAGGGACCCAGTACTTC.

This chain joins TRBV13 and TRBJ2-1; D possibly corresponds to TRBD1 (5 bases). Germline CDR1 is PRHDT and CDR2 is FYEKMQ (reference sequence). CDR3 size: 14 residues. V lost 3 bases and J 3 bases, leaving 9 bases between the germline ends. The CDR3 spells CASSLGQLYNEQFF. The DNA for the CDR3 is TGTGCCAGCAGCTTGGGGCAGCTCTACAATGAGCAGTTCTTC.

J is TRBJ2-7 and V is TRBV29-1; 14 nucleotides match TRBD2. V was clipped by 1 base and J by 1 base; unmatched bases: 9. This CDR3 is 18 amino acids long. Germline V gene sequence: CDR1 SQVTM, CDR2 ANQGSEA. Written as DNA, the CDR3 is TGCAGCGTTGAAGGTAGGACTAGCGGGAGGATCGGTTCCTACGAGCAGTACTTC. Protein product: CSVEGRTSGRIGSYEQYF.

V and J are TRBV15 and TRBJ2-1; 10 nucleotides agree with TRBD2. This CDR3 comprises 19 residues. V shed 0 bases, J shed 2 bases, and the junction held 10 bases outside the gene matches. Germline CDR1 and CDR2: LNHNV and YYDKDF (reference sequence). CDR3 protein: CATSRDTSGTLAPYNEQFF. The CDR3 bases are TGTGCCACCAGCAGAGATACTAGCGGGACGTTGGCACCCTACAATGAGCAGTTCTTC. Filled out from reference TRBV15 and TRBJ2-1, the complete variable domain reads DAMVIQNPRYQVTQFGKPVTLSCSQTLNHNVMYWYQQKSSQAPKLLFHYYDKDFNNEADTPDNFQSRRPNTSFCFLDIRSPGLGDTAMYLCATSRDTSGTLAPYNEQFFGPGTRLTVL.

The V call is TRBV7-9, the J call TRBJ2-7; D perhaps matches TRBD1 (6 bases). Trimming removed 5 bases at V and 2 bases at J, with 10 bases between. This CDR3 comprises 13 residues. The germline V gene has CDR1 SEHNR and CDR2 FQNEAQ (reference sequence). CDR3 nucleotides: TGTGCCAGCAGCCACGAGGGGGCCTACGAGCAGTACTTC. Protein product: CASSHEGAYEQYF.

This clone was seen more than once but under ten times. The chain joins TRBV5-1 to TRBJ1-5, with 8 bases fitting TRBD1. The length of the CDR3 is 16 residues. Trimming removed 0 bases from V and 0 bases from J; junction bases left unmatched: 2. Germline V gene data show CDR1 as SGHRS and CDR2 as YFSETQ. The CDR3 coding sequence is TGCGCCAGCAGCTTGGCGGGACAGGTTAGCAATCAGCCCCAGCATTTT. This sequence encodes CASSLAGQVSNQPQHF.

The chain is built from TRBV14 and TRBJ2-1; 9 bases align to TRBD1. Germline CDR1 and CDR2: SGHDN and FVKESK. The CDR3 is made up of 15 amino acids. Losses at the gene ends were 1 base for V and 5 bases for J; bases not matched to a gene: 3. The CDR3 region has the DNA TGTGCCAGCAGCCAAGCGGGACAGGGTAACAATGAGCAGTTCTTC. This gives the protein CASSQAGQGNNEQFF.

A single count supports this clone. This sequence joins TRBV5-1 and TRBJ2-1; 8 bases fit TRBD2. Per germline, CDR1 SGHRS and CDR2 YFSETQ. CDR3 length: 16 residues. With V trimmed by 2 bases and J by 3 bases, 7 bases remained unmatched. DNA of the CDR3: TGCGCCAGCAGCTTCGGGCTAGCGGGTCACTACAATGAGCAGTTCTTC. It specifies CASSFGLAGHYNEQFF. Variable domain in full (rest from reference TRBV5-1 and TRBJ2-1): KAGVTQTPRYLIKTRGQQVTLSCSPISGHRSVSWYQQTPGQGLQFLFEYFSETQRNKGNFPGRFSGRQFSNSRSEMNVSTLELGDSALYLCASSFGLAGHYNEQFFGPGTRLTVL.

The chain couples TRBV7-2 to TRBJ1-3, with D unresolved. CDR3 size: 15 residues. Germline CDR1 is SGHTA and CDR2 is FQGNSA. Trimming removed 1 base at V and 0 bases at J, with 7 bases between. The CDR3, as DNA: TGTGCCAGCAGCTTAGTGCCAGGCTCTGGAAACACCATATATTTT. This translates into CASSLVPGSGNTIYF.